A single sample gave rise to the 27 T cell receptor beta chains below, sequenced in a study of early T cells in non-severe SARS-CoV-2 infection. TCRdb reprocessed the 5' RACE reads with MiXCR, giving one entry per CDR3 protein. This table has around 44,000 distinct CDR3 sequences, roughly 7.7% appearing once. The sample taken for sequencing was whole blood. Source of these receptors: an adult who was a healthcare worker with PCR-confirmed SARS-CoV-2 infection or an uninfected control (not recorded which).

V is TRBV27 and J is TRBJ2-1, with 9 bases fitting TRBD2. The V segment lost 5 bases and the J segment 6 bases; nucleotides outside the gene matches: 11. The CDR3 is 16 residues long. CDR1 is MNHEY and CDR2 is SMNVEV in the germline V gene (reference sequence). The CDR3: CASSTPSGRPSNEQFF. CDR3 nucleotides: TGTGCCAGCAGTACCCCGAGCGGGAGGCCTTCCAATGAGCAGTTCTTC.

This clonotype came up many times. The chain has TRBV20-1 and TRBJ1-2; D is unresolved. The CDR3 is made up of 11 amino acids. Germline V gene data show CDR1 as DFQATT and CDR2 as SNEGSKA (reference sequence). V was cut by 3 bases and J by 5 bases, with 7 bases left in between. The CDR3 DNA reads TGCAGTGCTAGTTCAGATTATGGCTACACCTTC. It yields the protein CSASSDYGYTF.

Many counts were recorded for this clonotype. This chain links TRBV11-2 with TRBJ1-2; TRBD1 agrees at 7 bases. V was pared by 3 bases and J by 1 base, with 5 bases of the junction left unmatched. The CDR3 is 15 amino acids. Germline CDR1 and CDR2: SGHAT and FQNNGV. The chain's CDR3 is CASSLKTGINYGYTF. The DNA for the CDR3 is TGTGCCAGCAGCTTGAAGACAGGGATTAACTATGGCTACACCTTC.

The chain couples TRBV20-1 to TRBJ2-5, with 8 nucleotides matching TRBD1. This CDR3 contains 13 residues. The germline V gene encodes CDR1 DFQATT and CDR2 SNEGSKA (reference sequence). CDR3 residues: CSARGQGPKTQYF. As DNA, the CDR3 is TGCAGCGCTCGAGGACAGGGTCCAAAGACCCAGTACTTC.

This clonotype was seen repeatedly, ten times or more. This chain joins TRBV19 and TRBJ1-2; no firm D call. Germline assignment: CDR1 LNHDA and CDR2 SQIVND (reference sequence). The CDR3 contains 13 residues. Trimming left V 5 bases short and J 2 bases short, with 9 bases between. The CDR3 nucleotides are TGTGCCAGTAGTGCGACGCTAAACTATGGCTACACCTTC. It encodes CASSATLNYGYTF.

There are many counts of this clonotype. V usage is TRBV1 and J usage is TRBJ1-1; the table gives TRBD1 as D, unverified against the DNA. TRBV1 is deemed a pseudogene. CDR3 size: 15 residues. The CDR3 DNA is TGCACCAGCAGCCCTTACCCCCAGGGGAACACTGAAGCTTTCTTT. As protein: CTSSPYPQGNTEAFF.

This clonotype was detected many times. This chain connects TRBV5-1 to TRBJ1-4; D is uncertain. Germline lookup yields CDR1 SGHRS and CDR2 YFSETQ. V lost 4 bases and J 0 bases, leaving 13 bases between the germline ends. The CDR3 is 16 residues long. The CDR3 loop reads CASSKAVGATNEKLFF. DNA of the CDR3: TGCGCCAGCAGCAAGGCCGTCGGGGCAACTAATGAAAAACTGTTTTTT.

This clonotype came up many times. The rearrangement joins TRBV20-1 to TRBJ2-7; D is ambiguous. CDR1 DFQATT and CDR2 SNEGSKA come from the germline V gene (reference sequence). CDR3 length equals 13 residues. V lost 3 bases to trimming and J lost 6 bases, with 15 bases between them. The CDR3 region has the DNA TGCAGTGCTAGTTGGGGAAATGGGCTCGAGCAGTACTTC. Translated, it gives CSASWGNGLEQYF.

To note about this clonotype: A much larger clone sits a single nucleotide away, making a read error possible. The genes are TRBV19 and TRBJ2-1; 9 nucleotides line up with TRBD1. In germline, CDR1 is LNHDA, CDR2 SQIVND (reference sequence). This CDR3 contains 15 residues. CDR3 nucleotide sequence: TGTGCCAGTAGTTTGCCGGGACAGGGATTGAATGAGCGGTTCTTC. Translation: CASSLPGQGLNERFF.

The CDR3 DNA is TGTGCCAGCTACGATATAGGGTATGGCAATCAGCCCCAGCATTTT. It is translated as CASYDIGYGNQPQHF. J is TRBJ1-5 and V is TRBV6-1; D gene ambiguous. Germline-derived CDR1 and CDR2 are MNHNS and SASEGT. V lost 8 bases and J lost 2, with 16 bases in between. CDR3 length: 15 amino acids.

In this sample, this clonotype turned up many times. The rearrangement links TRBV19 to TRBJ2-1; 7 bases are a match to TRBD2. The CDR3 extends over 15 amino acids. Germline V CDR1 and CDR2: LNHDA, SQIVND (reference sequence). The V and J ends lost 7 bases and 6 bases, in that order; junction bases with no gene match: 12. The CDR3 nucleotides are TGTGCCAGTACCACGGGGACGGGGGGTTTCAATGAGCAGTTCTTC. Its translation is CASTTGTGGFNEQFF.

The sample holds a few counts of this clonotype. The chain joins TRBV28 to TRBJ1-1; 10 positions agree with TRBD1. Germline V gene data show CDR1 as MDHEN and CDR2 as SYDVKM. The CDR3 covers 12 residues. CDR3 in DNA: TGTGCGGTGGGACAGGGGTTTACTGAAGCTTTCTTT. Its translation is CAVGQGFTEAFF. The full variable domain, rest sourced from reference TRBV28 and TRBJ1-1, is DVKVTQSSRYLVKRTGEKVFLECVQDMDHENMFWYRQDPGLGLRLIYFSYDVKMKEKGDIPEGYSVSREKKERFSLILESASTNQTSMYLCAVGQGFTEAFFGQGTRLTVV.

This clonotype was seen at least ten times. The CDR3 nucleotides read TGTGCCAGCAGTCCCGGGACAGGGATCTATGGCTACACCTTC. Translation gives CASSPGTGIYGYTF. The chain is built from TRBV3-1 and TRBJ1-2, with 9 positions matching TRBD1. Trimming took 6 bases from V and 4 from J; bases not matched to a gene: 6. CDR3 length: 14 amino acids. CDR1 and CDR2 (germline): LGHDT, YNNKEL (reference sequence).

This clonotype was counted a few times. This chain connects TRBV28 to TRBJ1-5; tentative D call: TRBD1 (6 bases). In germline, CDR1 is MDHEN, CDR2 SYDVKM. Trimming pared 2 bases from V and 4 bases from J, leaving 12 bases between. This CDR3 region has 15 residues. Here the CDR3 reads CASSLAGARNQPQHF. CDR3 DNA sequence: TGTGCCAGCAGTTTAGCAGGGGCTCGGAATCAGCCCCAGCATTTT.

This clonotype was seen a handful of times. The chain employs TRBV20-1 and TRBJ1-6; 7 bases are shared with TRBD1. V was clipped by 6 bases and J by 7 bases; unmatched bases: 3. The length of the CDR3 is 12 residues. CDR1 DFQATT and CDR2 SNEGSKA come from the germline V gene (reference sequence). The CDR3, as DNA: TGCAGTGCACCACAGGGGAATTCACCCCTCCACTTT. It encodes CSAPQGNSPLHF.

This rearrangement joins TRBV5-6 to TRBJ2-7; the D gene is possibly TRBD1 (5 bases). The CDR3 is made up of 14 amino acids. CDR1 is SGHDT and CDR2 is YYEEEE in the germline V gene. V was pared by 3 bases and J by 6 bases, with 16 bases between. The CDR3 sequence: CASSYQGTQGEQYF. The CDR3 nucleotides read TGTGCCAGCAGCTACCAGGGAACTCAGGGCGAGCAGTACTTC.

At least ten counts were recorded for this clonotype. The chain couples TRBV30 to TRBJ1-1; 9 positions agree with TRBD1. V shed 2 bases, J shed 2 bases, and the junction held 6 bases outside the gene matches. This CDR3 has 15 amino acids. Germline CDR1 GTSNPN, CDR2 SVGIG (reference sequence). The DNA for the CDR3 is TGTGCCTGGAGTCTCCGGGACAGGGAAAACACTGAAGCTTTCTTT. Its translation is CAWSLRDRENTEAFF.

This clonotype has more than one count but fewer than ten. This chain links TRBV10-3 with TRBJ2-5; 8 bases are shared with TRBD2. This CDR3 has 13 amino acids. CDR1 ENHRY and CDR2 SYGVKD come from the germline V gene. The CDR3 nucleotides are TGTGCTGTCAAGGCAGCGGGGGTGGAGACCCAGTACTTC. This codes for CAVKAAGVETQYF.

This clonotype has a handful of counts. CDR3 coding DNA: TGTGCCAGCAGTGAATTCCTAGGGGGGGCCAAAAACATTCAGTACTTC. Translating it yields CASSEFLGGAKNIQYF. This chain uses TRBV2 with TRBJ2-4; D may be TRBD1 or TRBD2 (6 bases each). V was trimmed by 2 bases and J by 1 base, leaving 12 bases between them. From germline, CDR1 is SNHLY and CDR2 FYNNEI. The CDR3 covers 16 residues.

This clonotype was seen at least ten times. This chain joins TRBV10-2 and TRBJ2-1; maybe TRBD2 (5 bases). Trimming shortened V by 8 bases and J by 4 bases, and 12 bases separated the two germline ends. Germline V gene sequence: CDR1 WSHSY, CDR2 SAAADI. The CDR3 length is 13 residues. As DNA, the CDR3 is TGCGCCAGCTCCGGGAATAATTACAATGAGCAGTTCTTC. This translates into CASSGNNYNEQFF.

CDR3 DNA sequence: TGTGCCAGCAGTTTTAGCGGGGGCTCCTACGAGCAGTACTTC. Translating gives CASSFSGGSYEQYF. This rearrangement joins TRBV12-3 or TRBV12-4 to TRBJ2-7, with 9 bases identical to TRBD2. The CDR3 has 14 residues. The junction had 0 bases not matched to a gene; V was cut back by 3 bases and J by 0 bases.

This clonotype was seen many times. The chain uses TRBV7-8 and TRBJ1-4; possibly TRBD1 for D (6 bases). The CDR3 contains 15 residues. Trimming stripped 5 bases from V and 3 bases from J, with 13 bases between. Germline-derived CDR1 and CDR2 are SGHVS and FQNEAQ. This chain's CDR3 is CASSAYRVPNEKLFF. CDR3 coding DNA: TGTGCCAGCAGCGCCTACAGGGTGCCTAATGAAAAACTGTTTTTT.

Many counts were recorded for this clonotype. The rearrangement uses TRBV6-2 or TRBV6-3 and TRBJ2-3, with 9 positions matching TRBD2. From germline, CDR1 is MNHEY and CDR2 SVGEGT. This CDR3 is 17 amino acids long. The V segment lost 0 bases and the J segment 5 bases; nucleotides outside the gene matches: 9. The CDR3 nucleotides are TGTGCCAGCAGTTACTCGTTGCGGGGGGGCCTTGAAGATACGCAGTATTTT. This sequence encodes CASSYSLRGGLEDTQYF.

This clonotype was seen ten or more times. The rearrangement joins TRBV28 to TRBJ2-5; D gene ambiguous. V lost 2 bases to trimming and J lost 5 bases, with 3 bases between them. Germline V gives CDR1 MDHEN, CDR2 SYDVKM. The CDR3 length is 11 residues. Here the CDR3 reads CASSLRETQYF. The CDR3 nucleotides are TGTGCCAGCAGTTTACGGGAGACCCAGTACTTC. The full variable domain, rest sourced from reference TRBV28 and TRBJ2-5, is DVKVTQSSRYLVKRTGEKVFLECVQDMDHENMFWYRQDPGLGLRLIYFSYDVKMKEKGDIPEGYSVSREKKERFSLILESASTNQTSMYLCASSLRETQYFGPGTRLLVL.

The gene calls are TRBV20-1 and TRBJ1-4; 10 bases map to TRBD1. This CDR3 is 13 amino acids long. V lost 8 bases and J lost 7; bases outside the gene matches: 7. Germline V lookup: CDR1 DFQATT, CDR2 SNEGSKA (reference sequence). The CDR3 sequence is CSTRQGAGEKLFF. The CDR3 nucleotides read TGCAGTACAAGACAGGGGGCCGGTGAAAAACTGTTTTTT.

V is TRBV30 and J is TRBJ1-3; D is unresolved. V dropped 2 bases and J dropped 8 bases, with 16 bases sitting between them. CDR3 length: 14 residues. CDR1 is GTSNPN, CDR2 SVGIG, per germline (reference sequence). CDR3 sequence reads: CAWSMSRRVHTIYF. The CDR3 DNA follows: TGTGCCTGGAGTATGAGCAGGCGCGTGCACACCATATATTTT.

V and J are TRBV10-3 and TRBJ2-3; 9 nucleotides agree with TRBD1. The V gene end was trimmed by 4 bases and the J gene end by 1 base; junction bases not matched to a gene: 0. The CDR3 consists of 14 residues. Per germline, CDR1 ENHRY and CDR2 SYGVKD. CDR3 residues: CAISGTGGTDTQYF. CDR3 bases: TGTGCCATCAGTGGGACAGGGGGCACAGATACGCAGTATTTT.